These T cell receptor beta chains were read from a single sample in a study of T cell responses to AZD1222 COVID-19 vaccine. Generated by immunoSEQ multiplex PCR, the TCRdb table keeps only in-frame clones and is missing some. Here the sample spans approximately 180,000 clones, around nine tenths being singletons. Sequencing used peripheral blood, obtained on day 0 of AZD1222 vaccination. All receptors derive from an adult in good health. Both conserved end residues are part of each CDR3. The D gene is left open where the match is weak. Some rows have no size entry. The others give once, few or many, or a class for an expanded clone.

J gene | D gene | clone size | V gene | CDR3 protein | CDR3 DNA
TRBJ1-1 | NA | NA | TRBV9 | CASSPLTEAFF | TGTGCCAGCAGCCCCCTCACTGAAGCTTTCTTT
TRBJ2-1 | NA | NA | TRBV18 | CASSPPGFDNEQFF | TGTGCCAGCTCACCCCCGGGGTTCGACAATGAGCAGTTCTTC
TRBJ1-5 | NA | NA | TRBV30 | CAWSGGGNQPQHF | TGTGCCTGGAGCGGGGGGGGCAATCAGCCCCAGCATTTT
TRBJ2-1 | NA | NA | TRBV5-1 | CASSLEASSDEQFF | TGCGCCAGCAGCTTGGAGGCTAGTTCCGATGAGCAGTTCTTC
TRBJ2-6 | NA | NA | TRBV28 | CASSRGSSGANVLTF | TGTGCCAGCAGTCGGGGGAGCTCTGGGGCCAACGTCCTGACTTTC
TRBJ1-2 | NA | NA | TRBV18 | CASSDQKPYGYTF | TGTGCCAGCTCAGACCAGAAACCCTATGGCTACACCTTC
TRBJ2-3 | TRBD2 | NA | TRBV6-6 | CASSHSGRDTDTQYF | TGTGCCAGCAGCCATAGCGGGAGGGACACAGATACGCAGTATTTT
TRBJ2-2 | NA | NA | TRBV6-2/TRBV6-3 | CASSRAGTQNTGELFF | TGTGCCAGCAGTCGGGCGGGGACCCAGAACACCGGGGAGCTGTTTTTT
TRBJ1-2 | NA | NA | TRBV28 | CASSLTGNYGYTF | TGTGCCAGCAGTTTAACCGGAAACTATGGCTACACCTTC
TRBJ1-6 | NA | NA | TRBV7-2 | CASSLEPATYNSPLHF | TGTGCCAGCAGCTTAGAGCCAGCAACCTATAATTCACCCCTCCACTTT
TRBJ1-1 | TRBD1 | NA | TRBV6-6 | CASSPRVKQGAFITEAFF | TGTGCCAGCAGTCCCAGGGTCAAACAGGGGGCGTTCATCACTGAAGCTTTCTTT
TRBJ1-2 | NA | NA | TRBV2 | CASSASGHGTLYTF | TGTGCCAGCAGTGCAAGTGGACATGGGACCCTCTACACCTTC
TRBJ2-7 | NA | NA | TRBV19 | CASSIGTGPYEQYF | TGTGCCAGTAGTATAGGCACAGGGCCCTACGAGCAGTACTTC
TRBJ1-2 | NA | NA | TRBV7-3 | CASSLTSLTGIHGYTF | TGTGCCAGCAGCTTAACGTCCCTCACAGGGATACATGGCTACACCTTC
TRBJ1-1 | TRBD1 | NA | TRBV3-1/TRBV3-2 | CASSQGGTVTEAFF | TGTGCCAGCAGCCAAGGCGGGACAGTCACTGAAGCTTTCTTT
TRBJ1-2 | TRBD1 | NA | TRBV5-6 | CASSLAGTGVGGYTF | TGTGCCAGCAGCTTGGCGGGAACAGGGGTCGGTGGCTACACCTTC
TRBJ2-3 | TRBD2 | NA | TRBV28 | CASSPWTSGSSDTQYF | TGTGCCAGCAGTCCATGGACTAGCGGGAGCTCAGATACGCAGTATTTT
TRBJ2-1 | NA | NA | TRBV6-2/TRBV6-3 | CASSYSRGGSNEQFF | TGTGCCAGCAGTTACTCGAGAGGGGGGTCGAATGAGCAGTTCTTC
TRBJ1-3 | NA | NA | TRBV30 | CAWSAQGSGNTIYF | TGTGCCTGGAGTGCACAAGGCTCTGGAAACACCATATATTTT
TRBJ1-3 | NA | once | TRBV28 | CASSLTGPSSGNTIYF | TGTGCCAGCAGTTTGACAGGCCCATCCTCTGGAAACACCATATATTTT
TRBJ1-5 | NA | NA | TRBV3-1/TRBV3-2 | CASSLRQNNQPQHF | TGTGCCAGCAGCCTCCGACAGAACAATCAGCCCCAGCATTTT
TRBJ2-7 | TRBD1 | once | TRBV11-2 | CASSATGTGGYEQYF | TGTGCCAGCAGCGCCACCGGGACAGGGGGCTACGAGCAGTACTTC
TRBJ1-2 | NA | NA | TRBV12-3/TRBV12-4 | CASSPPGEYGYTF | TGTGCCAGCAGCCCGCCAGGGGAGTATGGCTACACCTTC
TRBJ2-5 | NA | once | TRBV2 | CASKEVQVLRTQYF | TGTGCCAGCAAGGAGGTACAGGTACTCAGGACCCAGTACTTC
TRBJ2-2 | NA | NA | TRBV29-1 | CSVELNTGELFF | TGCAGCGTTGAACTGAACACCGGGGAGCTGTTTTTT
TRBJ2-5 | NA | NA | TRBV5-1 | CASSLEETQYF | TGCGCCAGCAGCTTGGAGGAGACCCAGTACTTC
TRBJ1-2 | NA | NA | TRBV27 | CASSLSITRGYTF | TGTGCCAGCAGTTTATCAATTACGCGTGGCTACACCTTC
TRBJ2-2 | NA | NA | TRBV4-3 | CASSQEAGDTGELFF | TGCGCCAGCAGCCAAGAAGCAGGGGACACCGGGGAGCTGTTTTTT
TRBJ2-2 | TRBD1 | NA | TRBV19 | CASSIVQGANTGELFF | TGTGCCAGTAGTATAGTCCAGGGGGCGAACACCGGGGAGCTGTTTTTT
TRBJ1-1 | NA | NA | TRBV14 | CASSQTTGGTEAFF | TGTGCCAGCAGCCAAACCACGGGGGGGACTGAAGCTTTCTTT
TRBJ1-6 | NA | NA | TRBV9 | CASSPAPAASSYNSPLHF | TGTGCCAGCAGCCCCGCCCCGGCAGCCAGCTCCTATAATTCACCCCTCCACTTT
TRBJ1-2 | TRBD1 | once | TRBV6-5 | CASNPGQGYYGYTF | TGTGCCAGCAACCCGGGACAGGGCTATTATGGCTACACCTTC
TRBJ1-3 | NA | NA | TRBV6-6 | CASSRRGSGNTIYF | TGTGCCAGCAGCCGGCGCGGATCTGGAAACACCATATATTTT
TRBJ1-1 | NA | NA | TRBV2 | CASSETQQMRAFF | TGTGCCAGCAGTGAAACCCAGCAAATGCGGGCTTTCTTT
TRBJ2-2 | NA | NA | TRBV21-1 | CASSKPGPRELFF | TGTGCCAGCAGCAAACCTGGGCCTCGGGAGCTGTTTTTT
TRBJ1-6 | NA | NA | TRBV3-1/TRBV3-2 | CASSPGGNSPLHF | TGTGCCAGCAGCCCGGGGGGAAACTCACCCCTCCACTTT
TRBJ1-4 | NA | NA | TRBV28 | CASSSTTWEKLFF | TGTGCCAGCAGCTCCACGACTTGGGAAAAACTGTTTTTT
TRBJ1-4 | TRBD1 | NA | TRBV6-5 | CASSLTGTGVEKLFF | TGTGCCAGCAGTCTTACCGGGACAGGGGTTGAAAAACTGTTTTTT